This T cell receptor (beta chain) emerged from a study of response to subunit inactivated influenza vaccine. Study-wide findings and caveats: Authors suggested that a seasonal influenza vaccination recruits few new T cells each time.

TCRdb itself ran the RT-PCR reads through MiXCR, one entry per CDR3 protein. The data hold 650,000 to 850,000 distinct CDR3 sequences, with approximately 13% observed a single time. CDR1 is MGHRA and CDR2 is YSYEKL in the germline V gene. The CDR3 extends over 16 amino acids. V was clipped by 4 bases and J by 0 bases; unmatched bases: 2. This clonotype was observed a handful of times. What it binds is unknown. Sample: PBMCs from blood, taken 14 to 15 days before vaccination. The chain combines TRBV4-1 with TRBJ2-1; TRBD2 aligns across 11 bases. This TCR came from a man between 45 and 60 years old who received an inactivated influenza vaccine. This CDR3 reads CASSLSGGASYNEQFF. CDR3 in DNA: TGCGCCAGCAGCCTTAGCGGGGGGGCCTCCTACAATGAGCAGTTCTTC.